Here is one T cell receptor (beta chain) with its context. This clonotype was observed at least ten times. It lacks a known antigen. Base qualities are not at hand, and no much larger clone is one base apart. The sample comes from a study of Graves' ophthalmopathy and Graves' hyperthyroidism (dated by TCRdb to the late 2010s). Regarding the study in general: Stable hyperthyroidism was defined as no progression to ophthalmopathy within 18 months of follow-up. In total, some 140 blood samples were TCR-sequenced: some 40 ophthalmopathy, some 80 hyperthyroidism and approximately 17 hyperthyroidism-to-ophthalmopathy patients. In about 6 hyperthyroidism patients, T-cell repertoires of thyroid tissue and blood were compared. An independent validation cohort comprised 18 hyperthyroidism patients and some 16 patients who later progressed from hyperthyroidism to ophthalmopathy. Following sampling, methimazole starting at 30 mg daily was administered to hyperthyroidism patients, and high-dose intravenous methylprednisolone was administered to ophthalmopathy patients. A discovery set of 95 to 100 patients (approximately 45 ophthalmopathy, 55 to 60 stable hyperthyroidism) was enrolled to explore V-J signatures distinguishing ophthalmopathy from hyperthyroidism. TCR beta repertoire signatures were used to distinguish Graves' ophthalmopathy from Graves' hyperthyroidism and to predict progression to ophthalmopathy. Here is what the overall study found, with its caveats: In cross-validation, the 13-signature model distinguished ophthalmopathy from stable hyperthyroidism with approximately 88% sensitivity and nearly 82% specificity, and in the test set the corresponding values were approximately 80% and 68%. In validation, the model predicted ophthalmopathy progression with roughly 68% sensitivity and approximately 78% specificity; roughly eleven predicted patients were CT-confirmed with GO in a median of approximately 6.5 months. No statistical method was used to predetermine the sample size, and group allocation was not hidden from the investigators. Most of the expanded thyroid clonotypes with a frequency above 0.001 were also detected in blood, and it was suggested that the thyroid immune response may be reflected by blood repertoires.

According to the germline V gene, CDR1 reads LGHNA and CDR2 reads YSLEER. V sheds 4 bases and J sheds 4 bases, leaving 19 bases between their ends. Including the terminal cysteine and phenylalanine, the CDR3 comprises 16 residues. The kept DNA is CDR3 alone, 48 bases in frame from the first base. For repertoire sequencing, TCR beta CDR3 regions were amplified from RNA transcripts. The first round was an RT-PCR using HTBI primers with the Qiagen OneStep RT-PCR kit, and this first round was followed by a second-round multiplex PCR, then size selection and purification. The libraries underwent paired-end sequencing with 100 bp reads on an Illumina HiSeq2000. The paper's data handling went like this. SOAPnuke was used to process the reads, removing any read that contained adapters or uncalled bases, had a mean Phred below 15, or lacked an exact match to the constant primer or identifier. High-quality paired reads were merged with COPE v1.2.5. Unique nucleotide sequences were defined as clonotypes and aligned to IMGT TRB V, D and J references using MiTCR v1.1. The analysis was limited to V-J combinations with a frequency above 0.0001, which together covered over 98% of repertoires. For each V-J combination, a TCR clonal expansion and chaos score was defined as F50 clonal expansion divided by the chaos observed in the TCRdist matrix. Welch's t-statistics and random forest were used to reduce features to about a dozen V-J combinations, which were fed into a naive Bayes classifier. The similarity between thyroid and blood repertoires was quantified using the Morisita-Horn index. The public reads were quality trimmed at Q25 with fastp and then assembled into clones with MiXCR by TCRdb, keeping productive beta chains. Rows matching on CDR3 protein sequence are summarized as one entry with the most common DNA and genes. It is TCRdb's table, rather than the study itself, that gives the V and J calls and clone size. Recorded for this sample are more than 1,000,000 distinct CDR3 sequences; about 35% of them occurred a single time. The ten largest clones represent 11% of the sample.

Patients with hyperthyroidism were aged 18 to 65 years, had been newly diagnosed, and had a disease duration of less than 2 months. Patients with other autoimmune diseases, uncontrolled infections, pregnancy or lactation were excluded. Diagnosis was based on clinical symptoms, serum thyroxine, TRAb, thyroid ultrasound and orbital computed tomography. Trizol reagent was used to extract the total RNA, and its quality was then checked on an Agilent 2100 Bioanalyzer. This receptor was taken from an adult man with Graves' hyperthyroidism. Sequenced input: peripheral blood or thyroid tissue (not recorded which). Here the chain combines TRBV4-3 and TRBJ1-2, and TRBD1 may be the D gene, going by 6 matching bases. The DNA sequence is as follows: TGCGCCAGCAGCCCGTCTCGACAGGCCTCCTCCTATGGCTACACCTTC. It is translated as CASSPSRQASSYGYTF.